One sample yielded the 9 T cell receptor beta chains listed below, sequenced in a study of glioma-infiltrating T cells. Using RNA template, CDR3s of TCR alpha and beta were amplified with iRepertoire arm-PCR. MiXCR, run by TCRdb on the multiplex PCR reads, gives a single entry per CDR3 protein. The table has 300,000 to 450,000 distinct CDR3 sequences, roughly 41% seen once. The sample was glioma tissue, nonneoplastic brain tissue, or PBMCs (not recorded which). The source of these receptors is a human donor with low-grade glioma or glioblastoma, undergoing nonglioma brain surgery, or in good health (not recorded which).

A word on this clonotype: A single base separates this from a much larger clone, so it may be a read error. CDR3 sequence: CASRRPGLAGGPGTDTEYF. In nucleotides, the CDR3 is TGTGCCAGCAGGAGGCCGGGACTAGCGGGAGGGCCGGGCACAGATACGGAGTATTTT. The V gene is TRBV27, the J gene TRBJ2-3, with TRBD2 identical over 16 bases. The germline V gene has CDR1 MNHEY and CDR2 SMNVEV (reference sequence). The CDR3 totals 19 residues.

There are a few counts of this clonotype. The CDR3, as DNA: TGTGCCAGCGACCCCGGACTAGCGGGAGTTGGTACAGATACGCAGTATTTT. This encodes CASDPGLAGVGTDTQYF. The chain employs TRBV2 and TRBJ2-3; 13 positions agree with TRBD2. Germline CDR1 reads SNHLY; CDR2 reads FYNNEI. This CDR3 comprises 17 residues. V dropped 8 bases and J dropped 3; count of bases not matched to a gene: 11.

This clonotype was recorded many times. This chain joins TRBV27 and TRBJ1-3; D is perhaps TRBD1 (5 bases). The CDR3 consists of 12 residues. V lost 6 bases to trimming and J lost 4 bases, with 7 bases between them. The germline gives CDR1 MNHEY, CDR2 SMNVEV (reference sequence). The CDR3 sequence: CASSSGGNTIYF. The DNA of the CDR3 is TGTGCCAGCAGCTCAGGGGGAAACACCATATATTTT.

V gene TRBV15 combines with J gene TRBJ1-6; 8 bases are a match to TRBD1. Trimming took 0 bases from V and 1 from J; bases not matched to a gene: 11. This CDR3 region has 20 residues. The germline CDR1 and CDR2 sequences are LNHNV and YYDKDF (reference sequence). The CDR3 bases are TGTGCCACCAGCAGAGATTCAGGGGGCATGGGCAGATCCTATAATTCACCCCTCCACTTT. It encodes CATSRDSGGMGRSYNSPLHF.

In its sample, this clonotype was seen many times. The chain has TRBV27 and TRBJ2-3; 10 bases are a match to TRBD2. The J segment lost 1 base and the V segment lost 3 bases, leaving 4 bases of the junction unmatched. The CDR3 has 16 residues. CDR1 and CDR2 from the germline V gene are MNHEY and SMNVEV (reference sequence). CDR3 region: CASSFLLAGGTDTQYF. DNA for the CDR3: TGTGCCAGCAGTTTCCTTCTAGCGGGAGGCACAGATACGCAGTATTTT.

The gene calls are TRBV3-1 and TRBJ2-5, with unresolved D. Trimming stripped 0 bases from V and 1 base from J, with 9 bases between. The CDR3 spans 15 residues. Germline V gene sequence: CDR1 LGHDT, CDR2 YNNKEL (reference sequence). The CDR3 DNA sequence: TGTGCCAGCAGCCAAGATCTAGGCACCCAAGAGACCCAGTACTTC. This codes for CASSQDLGTQETQYF.

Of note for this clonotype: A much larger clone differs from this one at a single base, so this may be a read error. CDR3 DNA sequence: TGTGCCAGCAGTGCGCCCGGGAACACTGAAGCTTTCTTT. Amino acids: CASSAPGNTEAFF. The chain links TRBV6-2 or TRBV6-3 to TRBJ1-1, with D unresolved. Germline loops: CDR1 MNHEY, CDR2 SVGEGT. Deletions cut 5 bases from V and 1 base from J, with 8 bases between. The CDR3 covers 13 residues.

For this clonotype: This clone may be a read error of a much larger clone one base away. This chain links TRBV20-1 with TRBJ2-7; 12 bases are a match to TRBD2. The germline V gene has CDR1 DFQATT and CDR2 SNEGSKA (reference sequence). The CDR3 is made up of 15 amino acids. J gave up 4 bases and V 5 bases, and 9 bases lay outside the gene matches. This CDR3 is CSARPRLAGEYEQYF. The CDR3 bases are TGCAGTGCTCGCCCAAGACTAGCGGGGGAGTACGAGCAGTACTTC.

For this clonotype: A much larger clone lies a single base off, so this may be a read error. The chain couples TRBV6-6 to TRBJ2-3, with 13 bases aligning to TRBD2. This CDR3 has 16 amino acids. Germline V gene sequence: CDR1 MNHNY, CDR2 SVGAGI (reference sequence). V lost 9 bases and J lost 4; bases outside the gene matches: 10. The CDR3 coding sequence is TGTGCCAGAAGTATAATACTAGCGGGAGGGTCAGATACGCAGTATTTT. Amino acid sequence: CARSIILAGGSDTQYF.